This T cell receptor (beta chain) originates from a study of T cells after yellow fever vaccination. Study in general: SMART-Seq v4 Ultra Low Input prepared libraries from low-cell fractions.

Regarding the study as a whole: Across the CD4 and CD8 compartments, a small share of clonotypes was present in both. Primary-vaccination clones mostly resurfaced post-booster (about 96% CD4, 85% to 90% CD8).

Germline trimming cut 4 bases from V and 4 bases from J; bases unmatched to any gene: 8. This CDR3 is built from 14 residues. Germline assignment: CDR1 SGHRS and CDR2 YFSETQ. TCRdb re-derived calls from the 5' RACE reads in MiXCR, one entry per CDR3 protein. This sample has more than 300,000 distinct CDR3 sequences; approximately 4% occur once, and the top ten carry approximately 20%. This clonotype was observed at least ten times. Its cognate antigen is unknown. J is TRBJ2-7 and V is TRBV5-1; 7 bases fit TRBD1. Specimen: PBMCs, collected 15 days after the yellow fever booster vaccination. The receptor was isolated from a man younger than 30 who received the YFV17D yellow fever vaccine. CDR3 region: CASSNGAGGYEQYF. CDR3 sequence (DNA): TGCGCCAGCAGCAATGGAGCAGGGGGATACGAGCAGTACTTC.